This is a list of T cell receptor beta chains from one sample in a study of OX40 agonist ivuxolimab in advanced cancers. Repertoires were generated with immunoSEQ multiplex PCR, while TCRdb's copy carries only in-frame clones and drops some. Counted here are about 64,000 clones, about 87% occurring once; the ten biggest clones make up approximately 2.5%. The sample in question was CD4+ or CD8+ T cells sorted from blood, obtained in a trial of the OX40 agonist ivuxolimab. Source of these receptors: an adult with an advanced solid tumor such as melanoma, head and neck, liver or kidney cancer. Both conserved end residues are part of each CDR3.

v_call,j_call,cdr3_aa
TRBV18,TRBJ2-6,CASSPGGSGANVLTF
TRBV6-7,TRBJ2-3,CASSCPTPGQGKDTQYF
TRBV6-5,TRBJ2-1,CASSLSLNEQFF
TRBV4-3,TRBJ2-1,CASSHWTSGDYNEQFF
TRBV4-1,TRBJ2-7,CASSQSRQAEQYF
TRBV18,TRBJ1-5,CASSPTNQPQHF
TRBV25-1,TRBJ2-1,CASSSYSYNEQFF
TRBV11-2,TRBJ2-7,CASSPRWQGAGEQYF
TRBV7-6,TRBJ1-3,CASSPGNTIYF
TRBV7-9,TRBJ2-7,CASSKTGTVTSYEQYF
TRBV2,TRBJ2-3,CASRKSTSGPTDTQYF
TRBV7-9,TRBJ2-1,CASSLSAGSYNEQFF
TRBV29-1,TRBJ2-2,CSVDLGVFGGTGELFF
TRBV11-3,TRBJ2-1,CASSLDLGGFKENEQFF
TRBV18,TRBJ2-5,CASSPYQETQYF
TRBV7-2,TRBJ1-5,CASSLDSGQTQHF